These 16 T cell receptor beta chains came from one sample sequenced in a study of shared clonotypes between healthy human individuals. Naive-designated CD8 cells lacked CD45RO, were positively enriched for CCR7, and omitted terminally differentiated effector memory CD45RA+ cells. Sequenced by immunoSEQ multiplex PCR; TCRdb stores in-frame clones only, minus some. Among about 2.2 million clones listed, about 93% were seen once. Sequenced input: naive CD8+ T cells from PBMCs. These receptors came from a man aged 18 to 30 in good health. Some clones in this sample may be carry-over from other donors' samples.

On this clone itself: Other DNA sequences within the sample encode an identical CDR3. The chain has TRBV28 and TRBJ1-6; 7 nucleotides match TRBD1. The CDR3 runs to 14 residues. Germline V lookup: CDR1 MDHEN, CDR2 SYDVKM. J lost 5 bases, V lost 3 bases, and 1 base had no gene match. The CDR3, as DNA: TGTGCCAGCAGTTTTGGGACAGATAATTCACCCCTCCACTTT. This gives the protein CASSFGTDNSPLHF.

The V call is TRBV27, the J call TRBJ1-1; 7 bases are shared with TRBD1. CDR1 is MNHEY and CDR2 is SMNVEV in the germline V gene (reference sequence). The CDR3 contains 14 residues. V was clipped by 1 base and J by 7 bases; unmatched bases: 6. The CDR3 DNA follows: TGTGCCAGCAGTTTATTCACAGGGGATATTGAAGCTTTCTTT. It translates to CASSLFTGDIEAFF.

In regard to this clone: This CDR3 is also generated by other DNA sequences in the sample. The J gene is TRBJ1-5, the V gene TRBV4-1, with D possibly TRBD1 on 6 matching bases. The germline gives CDR1 MGHRA, CDR2 YSYEKL. V was clipped by 0 bases and J by 1 base, with 7 bases between them. CDR3 length: 15 amino acids. CDR3 bases: TGCGCCAGCAGCCAAGACAGGGGAAGCAATCAGCCCCAGCATTTT. Protein product: CASSQDRGSNQPQHF.

The chain carries TRBV18 and TRBJ1-2, with 11 bases identical to TRBD1. Trimming took 3 bases from V and 4 from J; bases not matched to a gene: 4. From germline, CDR1 is KGHSH and CDR2 LQKENI. This CDR3 is 15 amino acids long. CDR3 sequence (DNA): TGTGCCAGCTCACCGGGACAGGGGGTCTTCTATGGCTACACCTTC. Translated, it gives CASSPGQGVFYGYTF.

This chain connects TRBV29-1 to TRBJ1-2; the D gene is possibly TRBD1 (6 bases). CDR3 length equals 14 residues. The V gene lost 3 bases and the J gene lost 4 bases, with 15 bases spanning the gap. The germline V gene encodes CDR1 SQVTM and CDR2 ANQGSEA. CDR3 coding DNA: TGCAGCGTTGATCGGACAGATAGATTCTATGGCTACACCTTC. Protein sequence: CSVDRTDRFYGYTF.

The V call is TRBV4-1, the J call TRBJ2-3; maybe TRBD1 (6 bases). This CDR3 region has 16 residues. Germline values: CDR1 MGHRA, CDR2 YSYEKL. V was pared by 1 base and J by 2 bases, with 13 bases between. The CDR3 sequence is CASSQGRDINTDTQYF. DNA of the CDR3: TGCGCCAGCAGCCAAGGTCGGGACATAAACACAGATACGCAGTATTTT.

This chain uses TRBV11-2 with TRBJ2-7; tentative D call: TRBD2 (6 bases). The CDR3 runs 13 residues. Trimming left V 5 bases short and J 6 bases short, with 14 bases between. Germline CDR1 SGHAT, CDR2 FQNNGV. The CDR3 protein is CASSTVGRFEQYF. The DNA for the CDR3 is TGTGCCAGCAGCACCGTCGGGAGATTCGAGCAGTACTTC.

The chain combines TRBV29-1 with TRBJ2-5, with D perhaps matching TRBD1 or TRBD2 (6 bases each). With 7 bases removed from V and 4 bases from J, the gap between germline ends came to 13 bases. The CDR3 covers 12 residues. Germline CDR1 reads SQVTM; CDR2 reads ANQGSEA. CDR3 loop: CSDGGIGETQYF. The CDR3 DNA is TGCAGCGACGGGGGCATTGGAGAGACCCAGTACTTC.

The V gene is TRBV5-1, the J gene TRBJ2-7, with 8 bases identical to TRBD1. The length of the CDR3 is 15 residues. V gave up 0 bases and J gave up 6 bases; unmatched junction bases: 8. Looked up from germline, CDR1 is SGHRS and CDR2 is YFSETQ. The CDR3 loop is CASSLAGQGATEQYF. CDR3 DNA: TGCGCCAGCAGCTTGGCCGGTCAGGGGGCCACCGAGCAGTACTTC.

Of note for this clone: This sample also contains other DNA sequences that code for the same CDR3. V and J are TRBV27 and TRBJ2-7, with 7 bases aligning to TRBD1. The ends lost 1 base at V and 5 bases at J; junction bases unmatched: 5. This CDR3 comprises 14 residues. Germline CDR1 and CDR2: MNHEY and SMNVEV (reference sequence). Here the CDR3 DNA reads TGTGCCAGCAGTTTATTGAGACAGGGTAACGAGCAGTACTTC. This sequence encodes CASSLLRQGNEQYF.

This sequence joins TRBV19 and TRBJ2-4, with D possibly being TRBD1 (6 bases). In germline, CDR1 is LNHDA, CDR2 SQIVND (reference sequence). The CDR3 contains 12 residues. V was cut by 6 bases and J by 14 bases, with 17 bases left in between. As DNA, the CDR3 is TGTGCCAGTAGCAATCTCCCGGGACAAAAGTACTTC. It codes for CASSNLPGQKYF.

This clone appeared a single time. The chain couples TRBV5-1 to TRBJ2-1, with 8 bases aligning to TRBD1. J gave up 5 bases and V 4 bases, and 8 bases lay outside the gene matches. Germline values: CDR1 SGHRS, CDR2 YFSETQ. The CDR3 is 15 residues long. The CDR3 loop reads CASSPGPGGHNEQFF. CDR3 coding DNA: TGCGCCAGCAGCCCGGGACCAGGGGGCCACAATGAGCAGTTCTTC.

This clone has only one observation. The chain couples TRBV2 to TRBJ2-5; maybe TRBD1 (6 bases). The V gene lost 6 bases and the J gene lost 1 base, with 18 bases spanning the gap. The CDR3 is 16 residues long. CDR1 is SNHLY and CDR2 is FYNNEI in the germline V gene. The CDR3: CASRENYREIQETQYF. The CDR3 DNA sequence: TGTGCCAGCAGGGAAAACTACAGGGAGATCCAAGAGACCCAGTACTTC.

The V call is TRBV7-6, the J call TRBJ1-1, with D hard to call. This CDR3 is built from 18 residues. CDR1 is SGHVS, CDR2 FNYEAQ, per germline. V lost 1 base and J 2 bases, leaving 20 bases between the germline ends. CDR3: CASSLESRGRRLNTEAFF. In DNA form, the CDR3 reads TGTGCCAGCAGCTTAGAGTCCAGAGGGCGCAGGCTTAACACTGAAGCTTTCTTT.

The J gene is TRBJ1-1, the V gene TRBV5-1, with D perhaps matching TRBD1 (6 bases). Trimming removed 1 base from V and 6 bases from J, with 13 bases in between. Germline CDR1 and CDR2: SGHRS and YFSETQ. This CDR3 spans 14 amino acids. CDR3 loop: CASSLKGQGPEAFF. DNA of the CDR3: TGCGCCAGCAGCTTGAAGGGGCAGGGGCCTGAAGCTTTCTTT.

This clone was found once. This chain uses TRBV28 with TRBJ2-7; 7 positions match TRBD2. V lost 3 bases, J lost 2 bases, and 4 bases stayed unmatched. Germline CDR1 reads MDHEN; CDR2 reads SYDVKM. The CDR3 totals 14 residues. The CDR3 sequence: CASSLRGGPYEQYF. In DNA form, the CDR3 reads TGTGCCAGCAGTTTGCGGGGAGGGCCCTACGAGCAGTACTTC.